The 23 T cell receptor beta chains presented below share a single source sample, sequenced in a study of identical twins. From the 5' RACE reads, TCRdb called clonotypes with MiXCR, one entry per CDR3 protein. The table lists under 1 million distinct CDR3 sequences, 10% to 15% of them singletons. This same sample was also taken into another study, of yellow fever vaccine responses in identical twins.

Sequencing was carried out using PBMCs. Source of these receptors: a woman younger than 30 in good health.

This clonotype was observed a handful of times. The V and J genes are TRBV29-1 and TRBJ1-1; 12 bases fit TRBD1. The CDR3 has 13 amino acids. V lost 4 bases and J lost 10; bases outside the gene matches: 7. The germline V gene encodes CDR1 SQVTM and CDR2 ANQGSEA. CDR3 DNA sequence: TGCAGCGTTGCCCCGGGACAGGGGGCGTTAGCTTTCTTT. Protein product: CSVAPGQGALAFF.

In this sample, this clonotype turned up a few times. V usage is TRBV7-9 and J usage is TRBJ2-1; D is possibly TRBD1 (5 bases). Germline CDR1 reads SEHNR; CDR2 reads FQNEAQ (reference sequence). With 5 bases removed from V and 6 bases from J, the gap between germline ends came to 11 bases. CDR3 length: 13 amino acids. The CDR3 sequence is CASSPPDSNEQFF. The DNA for the CDR3 is TGTGCCAGCAGCCCCCCTGACAGCAATGAGCAGTTCTTC.

In its sample, this clonotype was seen a few times. V is TRBV12-3 or TRBV12-4 and J is TRBJ2-1; a possible D gene is TRBD2 (6 bases). CDR3 length: 16 residues. V shed 6 bases and J shed 4 bases, with 19 bases lying between them. The CDR3 is CASRGVAAGSYNEQFF. The CDR3 DNA is TGTGCCAGCAGAGGGGTGGCAGCGGGTTCTTACAATGAGCAGTTCTTC.

The chain couples TRBV20-1 to TRBJ2-1; 9 bases fit TRBD1. The germline V gene encodes CDR1 DFQATT and CDR2 SNEGSKA (reference sequence). The trim removed 0 bases at V and 5 bases at J, leaving 8 bases unmatched. This CDR3 has 16 amino acids. CDR3 bases: TGCAGTGCTAGAGATCCTGGACAGGGGATAAACAATGAGCAGTTCTTC. Its translation is CSARDPGQGINNEQFF.

In this sample, this clonotype turned up a few times. The V gene is TRBV25-1, the J gene TRBJ2-4, with a weak D call TRBD1 (6 bases). Trimming pared 8 bases from V and 3 bases from J, leaving 14 bases between. Looked up from germline, CDR1 is MGHDK and CDR2 is SYGVNS. The CDR3 totals 14 residues. CDR3 loop: CASGSGVDKNIQYF. The DNA for the CDR3 is TGTGCCAGCGGATCAGGGGTCGACAAAAACATTCAGTACTTC.

The chain uses TRBV18 and TRBJ2-7; 9 positions agree with TRBD2. V shed 3 bases, J shed 4 bases, and the junction held 7 bases outside the gene matches. This CDR3 region has 15 residues. Germline values: CDR1 KGHSH, CDR2 LQKENI. The CDR3 nucleotides are TGTGCCAGCTCACCGAGAAGCGGGGGGAAGTACGAGCAGTACGTC. Translated, it gives CASSPRSGGKYEQYV.

The chain links TRBV11-1 to TRBJ2-3; 7 nucleotides line up with TRBD2. CDR3 length: 18 amino acids. The V segment lost 5 bases and the J segment 3 bases; nucleotides outside the gene matches: 17. Looked up from germline, CDR1 is SGHAT and CDR2 is FQDESV (reference sequence). The CDR3 DNA sequence: TGTGCCAGCAGCCCTGGCCTAGGGGAGGGCCTAAGTACAGATACGCAGTATTTT. It is translated as CASSPGLGEGLSTDTQYF.

V and J are TRBV4-2 and TRBJ2-1, with 14 bases aligning to TRBD2. CDR1 and CDR2 (germline): LGHNA, YNFKEQ. The J segment lost 6 bases and the V segment lost 0 bases, leaving 7 bases of the junction unmatched. The CDR3 runs to 18 residues. As DNA, the CDR3 is TGTGCCAGCAGCCAAGATTTCGTCGGGACTAGCGGGGGCAATGAGCAGTTCTTC. Translated: CASSQDFVGTSGGNEQFF.

This clonotype was seen more than once but under ten times. This chain uses TRBV12-3 or TRBV12-4 with TRBJ2-7; 7 bases match TRBD2. CDR3 size: 15 residues. V dropped 6 bases and J dropped 1; count of bases not matched to a gene: 9. For the CDR3, the DNA is TGTGCCAGCAGCCTCGGGAGCGGGGCTTCCTACGAGCAGTACTTC. It encodes CASSLGSGASYEQYF.

The rearrangement joins TRBV7-9 to TRBJ1-4, with unresolved D. V lost 0 bases and J lost 5, with 7 bases in between. This CDR3 has 14 residues. CDR1 SEHNR and CDR2 FQNEAQ come from the germline V gene (reference sequence). This chain's CDR3 is CASSLAQRNEKLFF. The CDR3 bases are TGTGCCAGCAGCTTAGCCCAGAGAAATGAAAAACTGTTTTTT. Supplemented by reference TRBV7-9 and TRBJ1-4, the full variable domain reads DTGVSQNPRHKITKRGQNVTFRCDPISEHNRLYWYRQTLGQGPEFLTYFQNEAQLEKSRLLSDRFSAERPKGSFSTLEIQRTEQGDSAMYLCASSLAQRNEKLFFGSGTQLSVL.

This clonotype appeared many times. This chain uses TRBV4-1 with TRBJ1-1; 10 bases agree with TRBD1. The CDR3 runs 17 residues. Germline V CDR1 and CDR2: MGHRA, YSYEKL. Trimming at V came to 0 bases and at J to 5 bases, leaving 9 bases not matched to a gene. The CDR3 region has the DNA TGCGCCAGCAGCCAAGAGGGTCGACAGGGGGCTTGGACTGAAGCTTTCTTT. Translating it yields CASSQEGRQGAWTEAFF.

This sequence joins TRBV5-1 and TRBJ2-6; D gene unclear. Trimming cost V 5 bases and J 0 bases, with 9 bases left between them. The germline V gene has CDR1 SGHRS and CDR2 YFSETQ. This CDR3 region has 15 residues. The CDR3 here is CASRIESSGANVLTF. The CDR3 DNA is TGCGCCAGCAGGATTGAAAGCTCTGGGGCCAACGTCCTGACTTTC.

The chain couples TRBV20-1 to TRBJ2-1; 7 bases match TRBD2. V lost 8 bases to trimming and J lost 0 bases; unmatched junction nucleotides: 4. The germline CDR1 and CDR2 sequences are DFQATT and SNEGSKA (reference sequence). The CDR3 is 13 amino acids. The CDR3 DNA reads as TGCAGTATTAGCGGGCGCTCCTACAATGAGCAGTTCTTC. Translating it yields CSISGRSYNEQFF.

This clonotype showed up just a few times. The chain uses TRBV4-1 and TRBJ2-5; D unresolved. Germline values: CDR1 MGHRA, CDR2 YSYEKL. This CDR3 contains 15 residues. V lost 1 base to trimming and J lost 1 base, with 10 bases between them. This CDR3 reads CASSQGPPLQETQYF. For the CDR3, the DNA is TGCGCCAGCAGCCAAGGCCCCCCGCTCCAAGAGACCCAGTACTTC.

This clonotype has ten or more counts. This chain uses TRBV12-3 or TRBV12-4 with TRBJ1-5; weak D call: TRBD1 (6 bases). The CDR3 contains 15 residues. Trimming shortened V by 2 bases and J by 4 bases, and 12 bases separated the two germline ends. CDR3 region: CASSLSRGPNQPQHF. CDR3 nucleotides: TGTGCCAGCAGTTTATCCAGGGGACCTAATCAGCCCCAGCATTTT.

This clonotype turned up a few times. V gene TRBV20-1 combines with J gene TRBJ2-3; D gene ambiguous. Germline CDR1 DFQATT, CDR2 SNEGSKA (reference sequence). CDR3 size: 13 residues. Trimming took 1 base from V and 3 from J, leaving 8 bases between them. The CDR3 sequence is CSARGDVTDTQYF. As DNA, the CDR3 is TGCAGTGCTAGAGGTGATGTGACAGATACGCAGTATTTT.

This clonotype was picked up many times. The gene calls are TRBV5-1 and TRBJ2-7; 9 positions agree with TRBD1. Germline V CDR1 and CDR2: SGHRS, YFSETQ. The CDR3 loop spans 16 amino acids. V shed 4 bases, J shed 3 bases, and the junction held 11 bases outside the gene matches. CDR3 coding DNA: TGCGCCAGCAGCCCGCGGGACAGGGATCTACTCTACGAGCAGTACTTC. Its translation is CASSPRDRDLLYEQYF.

This clonotype came up once. A much more abundant neighbour one base away suggests this may be a read error. Here the CDR3 reads CASSFPGASGDTQYF. The CDR3 nucleotides are TGTGCCAGCAGTTTTCCCGGGGCTAGCGGCGATACGCAGTATTTT. J is TRBJ2-3 and V is TRBV12-3 or TRBV12-4; 7 positions match TRBD2. CDR3 length: 15 amino acids. Trimming removed 3 bases from V and 6 bases from J; junction bases left unmatched: 9.

This clonotype occurred a few times. The chain links TRBV11-2 to TRBJ2-2; TRBD2 matches 12 bases. The junction had 5 bases not matched to a gene; V was cut back by 6 bases and J by 3 bases. Germline-derived CDR1 and CDR2 are SGHAT and FQNNGV. The CDR3 totals 16 residues. CDR3 region: CASSPGTSGYTGELFF. CDR3 sequence (DNA): TGTGCCAGCAGTCCCGGGACTAGCGGGTACACCGGGGAGCTGTTTTTT.

This chain links TRBV12-3 or TRBV12-4 with TRBJ1-1, with TRBD1 matching 7 bases. Unmatched junction bases numbered 5, after V lost 5 bases and J lost 2 bases. The CDR3 is 14 residues long. CDR3: CASSVGTVNTEAFF. The CDR3 region has the DNA TGTGCCAGCAGTGTAGGGACAGTTAACACTGAAGCTTTCTTT.

This clonotype was picked up a small number of times. The rearrangement uses TRBV5-1 and TRBJ2-3; 8 positions agree with TRBD2. The CDR3 totals 17 residues. V lost 4 bases, J lost 0 bases, and 10 bases stayed unmatched. CDR1 and CDR2 (germline): SGHRS, YFSETQ. CDR3 in amino acids: CASSPNQAGVSTDTQYF. The CDR3 DNA reads TGCGCCAGCAGCCCTAATCAAGCGGGAGTGAGCACAGATACGCAGTATTTT.

This chain links TRBV11-3 with TRBJ1-4; D is undetermined. Per the germline V gene, CDR1 is SGHNT and CDR2 is YENEEA. V was shortened by 1 base and J by 7 bases, with 7 bases between the two germline ends. This CDR3 has 13 amino acids. CDR3 sequence: CASSLATGEKLFF. The DNA for the CDR3 is TGTGCCAGCAGCTTAGCGACTGGTGAAAAACTGTTTTTT. Complete variable domain (other parts from reference TRBV11-3 and TRBJ1-4): EAGVVQSPRYKIIEKKQPVAFWCNPISGHNTLYWYLQNLGQGPELLIRYENEEAVDDSQLPKDRFSAERLKGVDSTLKIQPAELGDSAVYLCASSLATGEKLFFGSGTQLSVL.

V gene TRBV12-3 or TRBV12-4 combines with J gene TRBJ2-4, with 10 bases lining up with TRBD1. After removal of 5 bases from V and 0 bases from J, the junction contained 13 bases not matched to a gene. The CDR3 loop spans 19 amino acids. CDR3 in amino acids: CASSPGEGQGILAKNIQYF. The CDR3 region has the DNA TGTGCCAGCAGTCCTGGGGAGGGACAGGGGATTTTAGCCAAAAACATTCAGTACTTC.